This TCR beta chain came from a study of blood T cell repertoires in COVID-19. V was cut by 2 bases and J by 3 bases, with 9 bases left in between. This CDR3 region has 14 residues. In germline, CDR1 is SNHLY, CDR2 FYNNEI. The method was immunoSEQ multiplex PCR; TCRdb's version includes in-frame clones alone and lacks a portion of them. The data contain about 16,000 clones, about 89% of them singletons. Sample: peripheral blood. This chain uses TRBV2 with TRBJ2-3, with D tentatively TRBD2 (6 bases). This sequence was found in a man aged 55 to 70 with acute or convalescent COVID-19. CDR3 bases: TGTGCCAGCAGTGAAATGGCGGGAACAGATACGCAGTATTTT. It codes for CASSEMAGTDTQYF.